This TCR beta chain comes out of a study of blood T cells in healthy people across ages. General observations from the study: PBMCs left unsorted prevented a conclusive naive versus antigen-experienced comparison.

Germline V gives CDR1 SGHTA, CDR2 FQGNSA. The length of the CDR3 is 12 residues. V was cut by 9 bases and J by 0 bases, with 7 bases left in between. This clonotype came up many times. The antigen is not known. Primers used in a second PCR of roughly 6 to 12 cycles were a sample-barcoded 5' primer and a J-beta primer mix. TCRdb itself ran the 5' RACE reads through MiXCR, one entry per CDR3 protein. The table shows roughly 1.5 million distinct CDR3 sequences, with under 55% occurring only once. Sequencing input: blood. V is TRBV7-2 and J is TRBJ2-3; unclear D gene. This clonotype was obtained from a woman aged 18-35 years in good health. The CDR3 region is CASRESTDTQYF. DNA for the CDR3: TGTGCCAGTCGAGAGAGCACAGATACGCAGTATTTT. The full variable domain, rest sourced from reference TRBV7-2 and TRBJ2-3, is GAGVSQSPSNKVTEKGKDVELRCDPISGHTALYWYRQSLGQGLEFLIYFQGNSAPDKSGLPSDRFSAERTGGSVSTLTIQRTQQEDSAVYLCASRESTDTQYFGPGTRLTVL.